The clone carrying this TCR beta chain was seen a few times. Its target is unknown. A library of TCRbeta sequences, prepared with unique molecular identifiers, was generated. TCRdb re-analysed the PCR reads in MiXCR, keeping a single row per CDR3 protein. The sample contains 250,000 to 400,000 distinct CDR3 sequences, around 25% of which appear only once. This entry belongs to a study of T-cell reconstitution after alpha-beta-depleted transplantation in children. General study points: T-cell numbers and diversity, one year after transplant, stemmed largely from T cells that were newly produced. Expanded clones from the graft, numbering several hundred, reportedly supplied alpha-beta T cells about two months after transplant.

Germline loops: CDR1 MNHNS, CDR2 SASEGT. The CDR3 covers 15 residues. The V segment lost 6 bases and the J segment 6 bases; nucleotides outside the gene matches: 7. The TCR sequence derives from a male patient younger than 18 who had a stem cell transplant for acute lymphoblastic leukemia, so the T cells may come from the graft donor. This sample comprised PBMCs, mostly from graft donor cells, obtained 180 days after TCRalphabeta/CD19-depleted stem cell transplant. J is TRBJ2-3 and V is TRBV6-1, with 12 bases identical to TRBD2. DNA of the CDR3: TGTGCCAGCAGCTCGACTAGCGGGAGTCGTGATACGCAGTATTTT. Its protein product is CASSSTSGSRDTQYF.